These 12 T cell receptor beta chains were all obtained from the same sample, sequenced in a study of blood T cell repertoires in COVID-19. Profiling relied on immunoSEQ multiplex PCR, and the TCRdb table lists in-frame clones only, not all of them. The sample contains tens of thousands of clones, about 88% of which appear only once. The sequencing sample was made of peripheral blood. The receptor source for this set is a man aged 80 or over with acute or convalescent COVID-19.

The chain recombines TRBV7-9 with TRBJ2-1, with 7 nucleotides matching TRBD2. CDR1 and CDR2 (germline): SEHNR, FQNEAQ (reference sequence). This CDR3 has 15 amino acids. V lost 2 bases to trimming and J lost 6 bases; unmatched junction nucleotides: 7. CDR3 DNA: TGTGCCAGCAGCTTAATGGGGCTAGCGGCCAATGAGCAGTTCTTC. Its translation: CASSLMGLAANEQFF.

J is TRBJ1-5 and V is TRBV6-6; TRBD1 agrees at 7 bases. CDR3 length: 13 amino acids. Germline trimming cut 6 bases from V and 6 bases from J; bases unmatched to any gene: 5. In germline, CDR1 is MNHNY, CDR2 SVGAGI (reference sequence). CDR3 sequence: CASRGRGSQPQHF. CDR3 coding DNA: TGTGCCAGCAGGGGCAGGGGGAGTCAGCCCCAGCATTTT.

This clone has just one count. This sequence joins TRBV19 and TRBJ1-1, with no clear D. V lost 5 bases to trimming and J lost 0 bases, with 19 bases between them. The germline V gene has CDR1 LNHDA and CDR2 SQIVND (reference sequence). The CDR3 is made up of 17 amino acids. CDR3 DNA sequence: TGTGCCAGTAGTCAACCCCCATACCGGAGCTTGAACACTGAAGCTTTCTTT. Translated: CASSQPPYRSLNTEAFF.

The chain recombines TRBV25-1 with TRBJ1-1; D is undetermined. V was trimmed by 1 base and J by 5 bases, leaving 8 bases between them. The CDR3 covers 13 residues. Germline V gene lookup returns CDR1 MGHDK and CDR2 SYGVNS. The CDR3 DNA reads as TGTGCCAGCAGTGAATTGAGTGGTACTGAAGCTTTCTTT. Its translation is CASSELSGTEAFF.

The chain uses TRBV5-1 and TRBJ1-1; 8 bases line up with TRBD1. With V trimmed by 0 bases and J by 4 bases, 5 bases remained unmatched. Germline assignment: CDR1 SGHRS and CDR2 YFSETQ. There are 15 residues in the CDR3. The CDR3 reads CASSLAGGSGTEAFF. In DNA form, the CDR3 reads TGCGCCAGCAGCTTGGCAGGGGGCAGTGGCACTGAAGCTTTCTTT.

This sequence joins TRBV7-9 and TRBJ1-2; no clear D gene. Germline lookup yields CDR1 SEHNR and CDR2 FQNEAQ (reference sequence). The CDR3 has 13 amino acids. V dropped 3 bases and J dropped 0 bases, with 5 bases sitting between them. Here the CDR3 DNA reads TGTGCCAGCAGCTTCGCGGCTAACTATGGCTACACCTTC. Its protein product is CASSFAANYGYTF.

The chain couples TRBV3-1 (or the pseudogene TRBV3-2) to TRBJ2-5; TRBD2 matches at 13 bases. The CDR3 is 18 residues long. Per germline, CDR1 LGHDT and CDR2 YNNKEL (reference sequence). V lost 0 bases, J lost 4 bases, and 8 bases stayed unmatched. The CDR3 nucleotides are TGTGCCAGCAGCCAAGATCTGGGACTAGCGGGAAATAGAGAGACCCAGTACTTC. It yields the protein CASSQDLGLAGNRETQYF.

The chain links TRBV11-3 to TRBJ2-2; possibly TRBD1 for D (6 bases). From germline, CDR1 is SGHNT and CDR2 YENEEA. This CDR3 comprises 15 residues. Trimming removed 5 bases at V and 6 bases at J, with 16 bases between. The CDR3 here is CASSQGGGAAGELFF. CDR3 in DNA: TGTGCCAGCAGCCAGGGTGGGGGCGCGGCCGGGGAGCTGTTTTTT.

This chain links TRBV9 with TRBJ2-3; 12 nucleotides match TRBD2. The CDR3 is 16 residues long. Germline lookup yields CDR1 SGDLS and CDR2 YYNGEE. The V segment lost 3 bases and the J segment 10 bases; nucleotides outside the gene matches: 12. The CDR3 coding sequence is TGTGCCAGCAGCGCCCCTCTAGCGGGAGGGCCTGGTGCGCAGTATTTT. Translated: CASSAPLAGGPGAQYF.

The chain links TRBV9 to TRBJ2-1, with D possibly being TRBD2 (5 bases). From germline, CDR1 is SGDLS and CDR2 YYNGEE. V was shortened by 3 bases and J by 4 bases, with 29 bases between the two germline ends. This CDR3 region has 20 residues. The CDR3 here is CASSGPLVPNLQRDYNEQFF. The CDR3 coding sequence is TGTGCCAGCAGCGGCCCCTTGGTTCCTAACCTCCAACGGGATTACAATGAGCAGTTCTTC.

This chain uses TRBV30 with TRBJ2-7, with D unclear. Trimming stripped 2 bases from V and 0 bases from J, with 5 bases between. The germline CDR1 and CDR2 sequences are GTSNPN and SVGIG (reference sequence). This CDR3 spans 12 amino acids. CDR3 nucleotide sequence: TGTGCCTGGAGTCGGGTCTCCTACGAGCAGTACTTC. Its protein is CAWSRVSYEQYF.

In its sample, this clone was seen once. The J gene is TRBJ2-2, the V gene TRBV30; possible D gene TRBD2, 7 bases. The germline CDR1 and CDR2 sequences are GTSNPN and SVGIG (reference sequence). This CDR3 has 16 amino acids. Trimming shortened V by 3 bases and J by 0 bases, and 14 bases separated the two germline ends. CDR3 in amino acids: CAWRGGAGSNTGELFF. CDR3 sequence (DNA): TGTGCCTGGAGAGGGGGGGCAGGGTCGAACACCGGGGAGCTGTTTTTT.